The clone carrying this T cell receptor beta chain was detected many times. Antigen specificity is unknown. This entry is derived from a study of regulatory T cells in long-lasting Graves disease. The CDR3 runs 16 residues. J lost 6 bases, V lost 4 bases, and 6 bases had no gene match. Per the germline V gene, CDR1 is MNHEY and CDR2 is SMNVEV (reference sequence). General observations from the study: Whereas new patients shared 966 public clonotypes, persistent patients shared more, at 2,500 to 3,500.

Specified time point: newly diagnosed GD, antithyroid drugs for less than 3 months. PBMCs provided the RNA from which the TCR library was made. Building of the TCR beta libraries involved iRepertoire HTBI primers and Arm-PCR of CDR3 regions. Via MiXCR, TCRdb re-called the multiplex PCR reads, giving one row per CDR3 protein. The profile shows some 600,000 distinct CDR3 sequences, approximately 16% of them singletons. These data also formed part of another study, on T cells in Graves' hyperthyroidism and ophthalmopathy. As that report states: The study left out patients who had uncontrolled infection, other autoimmune disease, pregnancy or lactation. Using 13 V-J features, a model discriminated ophthalmopathy from stable hyperthyroidism.

The clonotype comes from a man younger than 30 with Graves disease. The sample here was peripheral blood mononuclear cells (PBMCs), taken at new diagnosis, from a patient treated with antithyroid drugs. This sequence joins TRBV27 and TRBJ2-3; 14 nucleotides agree with TRBD2. The CDR3 here is CASSSRTSGRFDTQYF. CDR3 bases: TGTGCCAGCAGTTCTCGGACTAGCGGGAGGTTCGATACGCAGTATTTT.